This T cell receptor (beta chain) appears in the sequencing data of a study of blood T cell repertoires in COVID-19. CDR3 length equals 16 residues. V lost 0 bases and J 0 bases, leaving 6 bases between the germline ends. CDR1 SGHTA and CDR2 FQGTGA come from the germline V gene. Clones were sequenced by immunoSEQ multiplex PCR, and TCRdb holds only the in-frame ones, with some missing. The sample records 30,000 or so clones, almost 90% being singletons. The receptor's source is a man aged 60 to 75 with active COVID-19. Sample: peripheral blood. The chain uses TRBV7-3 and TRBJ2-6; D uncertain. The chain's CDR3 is CASSLTSSSGANVLTF. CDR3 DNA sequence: TGTGCCAGCAGCTTAACGTCCAGCTCTGGGGCCAACGTCCTGACTTTC.